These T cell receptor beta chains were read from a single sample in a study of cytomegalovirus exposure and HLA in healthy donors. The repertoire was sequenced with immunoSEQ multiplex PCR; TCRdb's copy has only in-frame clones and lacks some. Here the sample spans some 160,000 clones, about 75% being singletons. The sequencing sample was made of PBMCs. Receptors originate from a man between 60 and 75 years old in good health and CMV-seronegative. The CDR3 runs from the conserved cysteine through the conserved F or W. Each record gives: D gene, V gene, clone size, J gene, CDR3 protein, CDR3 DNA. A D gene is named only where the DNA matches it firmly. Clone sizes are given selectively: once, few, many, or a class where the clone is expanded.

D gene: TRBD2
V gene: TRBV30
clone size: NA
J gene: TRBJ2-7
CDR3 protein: CAWSWREPAYEQYF
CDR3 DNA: TGTGCCTGGAGTTGGCGGGAGCCGGCCTACGAGCAGTACTTC

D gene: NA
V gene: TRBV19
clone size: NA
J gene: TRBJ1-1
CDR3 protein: CASSSNVETEAFF
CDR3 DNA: TGTGCCAGTAGTAGCAACGTAGAGACTGAAGCTTTCTTT

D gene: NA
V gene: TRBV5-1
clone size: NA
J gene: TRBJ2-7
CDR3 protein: CASSLEGAPLYEQYF
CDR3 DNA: TGCGCCAGCAGCTTAGAAGGGGCACCTCTCTACGAGCAGTACTTC

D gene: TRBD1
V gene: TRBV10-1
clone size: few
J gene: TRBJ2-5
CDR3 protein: CASSDGTGGSFSNRETQYF
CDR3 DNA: TGCGCCAGCAGTGATGGAACAGGGGGCAGCTTCTCGAATAGGGAGACCCAGTACTTC

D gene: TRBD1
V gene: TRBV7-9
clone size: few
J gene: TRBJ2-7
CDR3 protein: CASSFTGVVREQYF
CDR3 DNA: TGTGCCAGCAGCTTCACAGGGGTGGTACGCGAGCAGTACTTC

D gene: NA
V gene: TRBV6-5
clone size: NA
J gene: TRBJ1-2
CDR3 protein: CASSYNVPGDSYGYTF
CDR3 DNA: TGTGCCAGCAGTTACAACGTCCCAGGGGATAGCTATGGCTACACCTTC

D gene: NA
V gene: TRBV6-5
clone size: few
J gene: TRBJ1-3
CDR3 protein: CASSYSQLLGNTIYF
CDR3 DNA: TGTGCCAGCAGTTACTCGCAGTTGCTGGGAAACACCATATATTTT

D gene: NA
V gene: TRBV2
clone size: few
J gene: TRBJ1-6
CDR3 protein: CASSVTRQALGSPLHF
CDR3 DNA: TGTGCCAGCAGTGTCACCCGACAGGCCCTAGGATCACCCCTCCACTTT

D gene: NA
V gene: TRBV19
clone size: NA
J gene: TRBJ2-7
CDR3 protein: CASSILGASYEQYF
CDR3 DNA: TGTGCCAGTAGTATTTTGGGGGCCTCCTACGAGCAGTACTTC

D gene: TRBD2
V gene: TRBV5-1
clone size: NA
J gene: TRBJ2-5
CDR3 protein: CASSIAGLTETQYF
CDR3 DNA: TGCGCCAGCAGTATAGCGGGACTTACCGAGACCCAGTACTTC

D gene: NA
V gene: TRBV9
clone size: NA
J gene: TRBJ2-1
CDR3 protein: CASSYSSYNEQFF
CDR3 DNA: TGTGCCAGCAGCTATAGCTCCTACAATGAGCAGTTCTTC

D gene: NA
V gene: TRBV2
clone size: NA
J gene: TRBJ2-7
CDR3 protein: CARGQGRHEQYF
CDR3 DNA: TGTGCCAGAGGTCAGGGGAGACACGAGCAGTACTTC

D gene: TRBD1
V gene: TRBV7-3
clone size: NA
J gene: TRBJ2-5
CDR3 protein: CASSSTRGQETQYF
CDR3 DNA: TGTGCCAGCAGCTCGACCAGGGGGCAAGAGACCCAGTACTTC

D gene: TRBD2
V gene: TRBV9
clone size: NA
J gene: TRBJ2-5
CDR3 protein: CASSVGGGSETQYF
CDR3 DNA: TGTGCCAGCAGCGTAGGGGGCGGGAGTGAGACCCAGTACTTC

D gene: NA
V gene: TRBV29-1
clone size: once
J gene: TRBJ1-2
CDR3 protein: CSVGIAGEGYTF
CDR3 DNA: TGCAGCGTTGGCATCGCAGGGGAAGGCTACACCTTC

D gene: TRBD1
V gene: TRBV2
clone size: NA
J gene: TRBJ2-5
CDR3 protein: CASSAGQGFETQYF
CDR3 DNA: TGTGCCAGCAGTGCAGGACAGGGCTTCGAGACCCAGTACTTC

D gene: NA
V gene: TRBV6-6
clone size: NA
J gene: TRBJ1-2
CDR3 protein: CASTQGYGYTF
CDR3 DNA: TGTGCCAGCACTCAGGGGTATGGCTACACCTTC